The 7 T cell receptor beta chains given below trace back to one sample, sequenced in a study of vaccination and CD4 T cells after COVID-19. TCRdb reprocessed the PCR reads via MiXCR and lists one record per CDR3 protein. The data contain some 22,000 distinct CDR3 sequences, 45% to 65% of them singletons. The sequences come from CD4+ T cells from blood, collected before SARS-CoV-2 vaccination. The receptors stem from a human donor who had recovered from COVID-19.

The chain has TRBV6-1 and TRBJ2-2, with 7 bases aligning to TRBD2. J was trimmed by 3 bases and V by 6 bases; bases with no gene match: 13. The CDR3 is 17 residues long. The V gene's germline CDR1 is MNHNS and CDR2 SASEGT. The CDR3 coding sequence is TGTGCCAGCAGGACCCCCTCCGGGAGGCCCGACACCGGGGAGCTGTTTTTT. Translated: CASRTPSGRPDTGELFF.

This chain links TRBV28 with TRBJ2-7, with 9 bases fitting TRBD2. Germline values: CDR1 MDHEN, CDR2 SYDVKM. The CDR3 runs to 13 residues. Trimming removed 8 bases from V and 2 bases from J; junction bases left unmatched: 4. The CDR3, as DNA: TGTGCCAGCCGGACTAGCGCTACCTACGAGCAGTACTTC. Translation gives CASRTSATYEQYF. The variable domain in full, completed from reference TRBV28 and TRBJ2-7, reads DVKVTQSSRYLVKRTGEKVFLECVQDMDHENMFWYRQDPGLGLRLIYFSYDVKMKEKGDIPEGYSVSREKKERFSLILESASTNQTSMYLCASRTSATYEQYFGPGTRLTVT.

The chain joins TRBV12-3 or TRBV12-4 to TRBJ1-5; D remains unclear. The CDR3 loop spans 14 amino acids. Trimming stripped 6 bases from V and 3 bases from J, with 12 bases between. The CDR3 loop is CASSRWTANQPQHF. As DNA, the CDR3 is TGTGCCAGCAGCCGTTGGACGGCCAATCAGCCCCAGCATTTT.

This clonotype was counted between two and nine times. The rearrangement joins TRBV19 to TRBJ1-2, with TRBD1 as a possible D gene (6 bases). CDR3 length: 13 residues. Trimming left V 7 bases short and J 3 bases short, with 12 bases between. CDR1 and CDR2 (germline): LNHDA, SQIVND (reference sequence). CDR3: CASIEAGDYGYTF. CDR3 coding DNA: TGTGCCAGTATCGAGGCAGGGGACTATGGCTACACCTTC.

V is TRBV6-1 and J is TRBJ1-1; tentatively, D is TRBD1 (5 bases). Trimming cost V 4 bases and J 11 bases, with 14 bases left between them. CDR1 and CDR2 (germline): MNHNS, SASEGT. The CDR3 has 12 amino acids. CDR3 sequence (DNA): TGTGCCAGCAGTGGTCAGGGCAGGGACGCTTTCTTT. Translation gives CASSGQGRDAFF.

The CDR3 region is CASSLDQTYEQYF. The CDR3 DNA follows: TGTGCCAGCAGCTTGGATCAGACCTACGAGCAGTACTTC. This rearrangement joins TRBV5-8 to TRBJ2-7; D is uncertain. V lost 0 bases and J 2 bases, leaving 6 bases between the germline ends. CDR1 and CDR2 from the germline V gene are SGHTS and YDEGEE. The CDR3 length is 13 residues. The entire variable domain, with the rest obtained from reference TRBV5-8 and TRBJ2-7, is as follows: EAGVTQSPTHLIKTRGQQATLRCSPISGHTSVYWYQQALGLGLQFLLWYDEGEERNRGNFPPRFSGRQFPNYSSELNVNALELEDSALYLCASSLDQTYEQYFGPGTRLTVT.

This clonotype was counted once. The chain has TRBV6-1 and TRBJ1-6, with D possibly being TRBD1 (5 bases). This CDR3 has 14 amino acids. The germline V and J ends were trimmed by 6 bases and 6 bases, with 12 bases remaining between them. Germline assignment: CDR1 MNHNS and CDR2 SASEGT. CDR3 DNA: TGTGCCAGCAGAACGGGGGGAGTTAATTCACCCCTCCACTTT. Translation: CASRTGGVNSPLHF.